This T cell receptor beta chain was sequenced during a study (dated by TCRdb to the mid-2010s). This clonotype was found many times. It has no known antigen specificity. No quality values exist for individual bases; no much larger clone is one base distant. Libraries were prepared through RT-PCR. TCRdb names Illumina MiSeq as the instrument used. TCRdb's own reprocessing of the public reads used fastp at Q25 and MiXCR and kept productive beta chains. One record per CDR3 amino acid sequence lists the most common genes and DNA. The sample has hundreds of thousands of distinct CDR3 sequences on record, approximately 14% of them singletons. The ten largest account for around 3.3% of the sample. The germline V gene encodes CDR1 DFQATT and CDR2 SNEGSKA (reference sequence). The CDR3 starts with the cysteine, ends with the phenylalanine, and has 12 residues. The DNA shown is the 36-base CDR3, in frame from base 1. Trimming takes 0 bases from V and 3 bases from J, and the germline ends sit 6 bases apart.

Specimen: memory CD4+ T cells from blood. This chain is built from TRBV20-1 and TRBJ2-7; no D gene call is confident. The clonotype was recovered from a female donor in good health, serving as a healthy control. This receptor has the CDR3 CSARDLGYEQYF. In nucleotide form, the sequence is TGCAGTGCTAGAGATCTTGGCTACGAGCAGTACTTC.